A single T cell receptor (beta chain) is shown here with its context. The data belong to a study of blood T cell repertoires in COVID-19. The wider study: Sites in the United States, Italy and Spain provided acute and convalescent COVID-19 samples. From T cells, B-cell-depleted T cells, or PBMCs came the material, which was cDNA or gDNA.

V was cut by 5 bases and J by 3 bases, with 13 bases left in between. CDR3 length: 14 amino acids. Germline-derived CDR1 and CDR2 are SGHTA and FQGNSA. Original processing notes: The assay estimated nucleated cells by amplifying reference gene primers. Sequenced by immunoSEQ multiplex PCR; TCRdb stores in-frame clones only, minus some. Clone size and V and J calls were adopted from that table, with D and trimming inferred from the DNA. The sample lists roughly 150,000 clones; approximately 92% were seen once. The sample was peripheral blood. The chain employs TRBV7-2 and TRBJ2-5; TRBD1 is a possible D gene (6 bases). This TCR derives from a woman between 35 and 50 years old with acute or convalescent COVID-19. CDR3 sequence: CASSPGTKKETQYF. The CDR3 DNA follows: TGTGCCAGCAGCCCGGGGACAAAGAAAGAGACCCAGTACTTC.